Presented here are 27 T cell receptor beta chains from one specimen sequenced in a study of early T cells in non-severe SARS-CoV-2 infection. MiXCR was run by TCRdb on the 5' RACE reads, yielding one entry per CDR3 protein. The profile covers over 50,000 distinct CDR3 sequences, with less than 14% appearing a single time and 1.5% to 2% taken by the ten largest. Sequenced input: whole blood. The receptors were gathered from an adult who was a healthcare worker with PCR-confirmed SARS-CoV-2 infection or an uninfected control (not recorded which).

This clonotype was seen repeatedly, ten times or more. The V call is TRBV20-1, the J call TRBJ1-1, with D perhaps TRBD1 (5 bases). The ends were cut back, 3 bases at V and 6 bases at J, with 17 bases in the middle. Germline V lookup: CDR1 DFQATT, CDR2 SNEGSKA (reference sequence). The CDR3 extends over 14 amino acids. CDR3 coding DNA: TGCAGTGCTAGGGGGGGACTAGGGAGGGCTGAAGCTTTCTTT. The encoded protein is CSARGGLGRAEAFF.

In regard to this clonotype: A much larger clone lies one base from this, so it may be a read error. J is TRBJ2-3 and V is TRBV12-3 or TRBV12-4; D ambiguous. V was trimmed by 6 bases and J by 2 bases, leaving 9 bases between them. The CDR3 covers 13 residues. DNA for the CDR3: TGTGCCAGCAGCCAAACTCACACAGATACGCAGTATTTT. Its protein is CASSQTHTDTQYF.

The chain couples TRBV9 to TRBJ1-2, with 7 bases that match TRBD1. There are 13 residues in the CDR3. The trim removed 0 bases at V and 5 bases at J, leaving 1 base unmatched. CDR1 is SGDLS and CDR2 is YYNGEE in the germline V gene. The DNA for the CDR3 is TGTGCCAGCAGCGTAGACAGGGGATATGGCTACACCTTC. Translated, it gives CASSVDRGYGYTF.

This clonotype has at least ten counts. J is TRBJ2-5 and V is TRBV11-2, with D unclear. CDR1 SGHAT and CDR2 FQNNGV come from the germline V gene. The CDR3 totals 18 residues. Trimming shortened V by 2 bases and J by 2 bases, and 21 bases separated the two germline ends. CDR3 in DNA: TGTGCCAGCAGCTTACTCGGTCCGAACCGTTTACCGCAAGAGACCCAGTACTTC. Its protein is CASSLLGPNRLPQETQYF.

This clonotype has a count of ten or more. V gene TRBV11-2 combines with J gene TRBJ2-5, with D tentatively TRBD2 (5 bases). The CDR3 consists of 16 residues. Germline V gene data show CDR1 as SGHAT and CDR2 as FQNNGV. V shed 1 base and J shed 1 base, with 13 bases lying between them. CDR3 region: CASSLGHGLRQETQYF. DNA for the CDR3: TGTGCCAGCAGCTTAGGCCACGGACTTCGCCAAGAGACCCAGTACTTC.

This chain joins TRBV20-1 and TRBJ1-3; D is uncertain. V gave up 6 bases and J gave up 0 bases, with 3 bases separating them. This CDR3 is 11 amino acids long. Germline V gene lookup returns CDR1 DFQATT and CDR2 SNEGSKA (reference sequence). The CDR3 DNA reads as TGCAGTGCCCTCTCTGGAAACACCATATATTTT. It encodes CSALSGNTIYF.

V is TRBV7-9 and J is TRBJ2-1; weak D call: TRBD2 (6 bases). Germline CDR1 and CDR2: SEHNR and FQNEAQ (reference sequence). The CDR3 runs 12 residues. The V gene lost 1 base and the J gene lost 11 bases, with 9 bases spanning the gap. For the CDR3, the DNA is TGTGCCAGCAGCTTAGTCGGGGGAAAGCAGTTCTTC. Amino acid sequence: CASSLVGGKQFF.

This clonotype was found many times. CDR3 bases: TGTGCCAGCAGTTCTAGCGGGGGGGCCGTAGAGACCCAGTACTTC. As protein: CASSSSGGAVETQYF. The chain is built from TRBV12-3 or TRBV12-4 and TRBJ2-5; 12 bases are shared with TRBD2. CDR3 length: 15 residues. The trim removed 4 bases at V and 4 bases at J, leaving 4 bases unmatched.

This clonotype was picked up many times. The genes are TRBV15 and TRBJ2-5; D unresolved. This CDR3 spans 12 amino acids. Per germline, CDR1 LNHNV and CDR2 YYDKDF (reference sequence). Trimming left V 1 base short and J 4 bases short, with 4 bases between. The CDR3 loop is CATSRARETQYF. CDR3 nucleotide sequence: TGTGCCACCAGCAGAGCAAGAGAGACCCAGTACTTC.

This clonotype was observed a handful of times. J is TRBJ1-2 and V is TRBV7-8; D not resolved. The V and J ends lost 2 bases and 8 bases respectively, with 15 bases between them. The CDR3 totals 14 residues. The V gene's germline CDR1 is SGHVS and CDR2 FQNEAQ. Written as DNA, the CDR3 is TGTGCCAGCAGCTTAAGCGAGGGCCCGCTCGGCTACACCTTC. It encodes CASSLSEGPLGYTF.

This clonotype was seen a few times. The chain combines TRBV7-2 with TRBJ2-3, with D perhaps assigned TRBD1 or TRBD2 (5 bases each). This CDR3 is built from 14 residues. V lost 5 bases to trimming and J lost 6 bases, with 15 bases between them. Germline lookup yields CDR1 SGHTA and CDR2 FQGNSA. The CDR3 DNA sequence: TGTGCCAGCAGCCCAGGGAGATGGGGGGATACGCAGTATTTT. Amino acid sequence: CASSPGRWGDTQYF. Supplemented by reference TRBV7-2 and TRBJ2-3, the full variable domain reads GAGVSQSPSNKVTEKGKDVELRCDPISGHTALYWYRQSLGQGLEFLIYFQGNSAPDKSGLPSDRFSAERTGGSVSTLTIQRTQQEDSAVYLCASSPGRWGDTQYFGPGTRLTVL.

This clonotype has a count of ten or more. This sequence joins TRBV4-3 and TRBJ1-2, with 8 bases fitting TRBD1. CDR1 is LGHNA, CDR2 YSLEER, per germline. J lost 7 bases, V lost 3 bases, and 10 bases had no gene match. This CDR3 has 15 amino acids. The CDR3 DNA is TGCGCCAGCAGCCAGATACACAGGGGGATGTTTGGCTACACCTTC. Protein product: CASSQIHRGMFGYTF.

This clonotype was seen ten or more times. V and J are TRBV9 and TRBJ1-1; D gene ambiguous. The CDR3 length is 10 residues. Germline lookup yields CDR1 SGDLS and CDR2 YYNGEE. With 5 bases removed from V and 8 bases from J, the gap between germline ends came to 7 bases. This CDR3 is CASRGGEAFF. The CDR3 DNA reads TGTGCCAGCAGGGGCGGGGAAGCTTTCTTT.

The table lists this clonotype with many counts. The V gene is TRBV12-5, the J gene TRBJ2-3; D unclear. The V and J ends lost 6 bases and 2 bases respectively, with 3 bases between them. The CDR3 runs to 11 residues. From germline, CDR1 is LGHNT and CDR2 FRNRAP. CDR3 DNA sequence: TGTGCTAGTGGGGACACAGATACGCAGTATTTT. Its translation: CASGDTDTQYF.

This clonotype occurred many times. The V and J genes are TRBV30 and TRBJ1-4, with D uncertain. Trimming cost V 1 base and J 7 bases, with 13 bases left between them. The CDR3 runs to 14 residues. Germline CDR1 and CDR2: GTSNPN and SVGIG (reference sequence). For the CDR3, the DNA is TGTGCCTGGAGTGGCCGGGGAGGAGGTGAAAAACTGTTTTTT. This encodes CAWSGRGGGEKLFF.

This clonotype was counted ten times or more. This chain links TRBV20-1 with TRBJ1-3, with unresolved D. Trimming pared 7 bases from V and 0 bases from J, leaving 4 bases between. The CDR3 covers 11 residues. From germline, CDR1 is DFQATT and CDR2 SNEGSKA (reference sequence). This CDR3 reads CSVSSGNTIYF. The CDR3 DNA is TGCAGTGTGAGCTCTGGAAACACCATATATTTT.

This rearrangement joins TRBV20-1 to TRBJ1-1, with no clear D. The CDR3 is 14 amino acids. Germline V CDR1 and CDR2: DFQATT, SNEGSKA (reference sequence). V was clipped by 4 bases and J by 1 base, with 13 bases between them. CDR3 bases: TGCAGTGCTACCCACCCACCGGGGAACACTGAAGCTTTCTTT. Amino acids: CSATHPPGNTEAFF.

Many counts were recorded for this clonotype. This rearrangement joins TRBV29-1 to TRBJ2-3; D is possibly TRBD2 (7 bases). CDR1 and CDR2 from the germline V gene are SQVTM and ANQGSEA. CDR3 size: 17 residues. The V end lost 6 bases, the J end lost 0 bases, and 22 bases lay between the germline ends. The chain's CDR3 is CSVIGGGGASSTDTQYF. The DNA for the CDR3 is TGCAGCGTCATAGGCGGAGGGGGGGCGTCTAGCACAGATACGCAGTATTTT.

This chain joins TRBV6-2 or TRBV6-3 and TRBJ2-2; D ambiguous. The V gene lost 0 bases and the J gene lost 5 bases, with 13 bases spanning the gap. The CDR3 is 16 residues long. The germline V gene has CDR1 MNHEY and CDR2 SVGEGT. The CDR3 region is CASSYSTVVGTGELFF. The CDR3 DNA sequence: TGTGCCAGCAGTTACTCGACGGTTGTGGGGACCGGGGAGCTGTTTTTT.

The CDR3 region has the DNA TGCGCCAGCAGCGAGGGACAGGGCCGGACAGATACGCAGTATTTT. This translates into CASSEGQGRTDTQYF. The rearrangement uses TRBV10-2 and TRBJ2-3, with TRBD1 matching over 9 bases. V shed 6 bases, J shed 3 bases, and the junction held 7 bases outside the gene matches. The germline V gene encodes CDR1 WSHSY and CDR2 SAAADI. This CDR3 contains 15 residues.

V gene TRBV6-5 combines with J gene TRBJ1-1; 9 nucleotides match TRBD1. V was pared by 6 bases and J by 6 bases, with 11 bases of the junction left unmatched. CDR1 and CDR2 from the germline V gene are MNHEY and SVGAGI. The CDR3 sequence is 15 residues long. The chain's CDR3 is CASSPGTGSLAEAFF. The CDR3 DNA is TGTGCCAGCAGCCCCGGGACAGGGAGTCTCGCTGAAGCTTTCTTT.

Only a few counts were recorded for this clonotype. The V call is TRBV7-6, the J call TRBJ2-7; perhaps TRBD2 as D (6 bases). In germline, CDR1 is SGHVS, CDR2 FNYEAQ. V lost 5 bases to trimming and J lost 0 bases, with 8 bases between them. This CDR3 comprises 13 residues. The CDR3 DNA reads TGTGCCAGCAGCCGGGGGTACTCCTACGAGCAGTACTTC. The encoded protein is CASSRGYSYEQYF.

This chain connects TRBV3-1 to TRBJ2-1, with D perhaps TRBD2 (6 bases). CDR1 is LGHDT and CDR2 is YNNKEL in the germline V gene (reference sequence). CDR3 length: 15 residues. Trimming pared 2 bases from V and 9 bases from J, leaving 17 bases between. The CDR3 DNA is TGTGCCAGCAGCCAATCCGGGACTCGTTTAATTGAGCAGTTCTTC. Translated: CASSQSGTRLIEQFF.

This clonotype was seen repeatedly, ten times or more. J is TRBJ2-3 and V is TRBV2; possibly TRBD2 for D (6 bases). Germline V gene sequence: CDR1 SNHLY, CDR2 FYNNEI. CDR3 length: 15 residues. V was trimmed by 3 bases and J by 0 bases, leaving 10 bases between them. The CDR3 sequence is CASSDSGLSTDTQYF. The CDR3 bases are TGTGCCAGCAGTGACTCGGGACTCAGCACAGATACGCAGTATTTT.

This clonotype was recorded at least ten times. The V gene is TRBV28, the J gene TRBJ1-5; 7 bases line up with TRBD1. This CDR3 is 12 amino acids long. Germline-derived CDR1 and CDR2 are MDHEN and SYDVKM. J lost 16 bases, V lost 4 bases, and 10 bases had no gene match. The chain's CDR3 is CASSYRGPLLHF. In DNA form, the CDR3 reads TGTGCCAGCAGTTACAGGGGCCCGTTGCTTCATTTT. Combining the CDR3 with reference TRBV28 and TRBJ1-5 gives the whole variable domain DVKVTQSSRYLVKRTGEKVFLECVQDMDHENMFWYRQDPGLGLRLIYFSYDVKMKEKGDIPEGYSVSREKKERFSLILESASTNQTSMYLCASSYRGPLLHFGDGTRLSIL.

In its sample, this clonotype was seen a few times. The rearrangement joins TRBV3-1 to TRBJ2-3; the match to TRBD2 covers 9 bases. Germline V lookup: CDR1 LGHDT, CDR2 YNNKEL (reference sequence). J was trimmed by 8 bases and V by 4 bases; bases with no gene match: 19. The CDR3 has 18 residues. CDR3 sequence (DNA): TGTGCCAGCAGCCGAAGAGTGGGGACTAGCTTCATGCTCGGTACGCAGTATTTT. Translation gives CASSRRVGTSFMLGTQYF.

This clonotype was seen many times. V is TRBV3-1 and J is TRBJ2-5, with 15 bases aligning to TRBD2. The CDR3 covers 20 residues. The J segment lost 4 bases and the V segment lost 5 bases, leaving 17 bases of the junction unmatched. From germline, CDR1 is LGHDT and CDR2 YNNKEL (reference sequence). Written as DNA, the CDR3 is TGTGCCAGCAGCACGTACGGGACTAGCGGGGGGCGGGAAAGAAGAGAGACCCAGTACTTC. This sequence encodes CASSTYGTSGGRERRETQYF.